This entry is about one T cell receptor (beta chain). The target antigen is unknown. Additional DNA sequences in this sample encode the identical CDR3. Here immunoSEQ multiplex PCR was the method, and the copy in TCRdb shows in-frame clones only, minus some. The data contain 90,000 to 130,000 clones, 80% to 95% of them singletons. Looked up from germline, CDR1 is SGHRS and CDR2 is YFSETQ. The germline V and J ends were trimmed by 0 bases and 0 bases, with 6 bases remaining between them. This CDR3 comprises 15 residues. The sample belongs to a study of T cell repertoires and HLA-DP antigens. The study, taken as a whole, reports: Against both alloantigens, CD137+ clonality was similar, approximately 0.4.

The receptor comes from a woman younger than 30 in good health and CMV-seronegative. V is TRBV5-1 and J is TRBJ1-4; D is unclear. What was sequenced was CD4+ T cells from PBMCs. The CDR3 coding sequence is TGCGCCAGCAGCTTGGGCACTGCAACTAATGAAAAACTGTTTTTT. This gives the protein CASSLGTATNEKLFF. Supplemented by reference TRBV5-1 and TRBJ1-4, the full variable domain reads KAGVTQTPRYLIKTRGQQVTLSCSPISGHRSVSWYQQTPGQGLQFLFEYFSETQRNKGNFPGRFSGRQFSNSRSEMNVSTLELGDSALYLCASSLGTATNEKLFFGSGTQLSVL.